This is a list of T cell receptor beta chains from one sample in a study of regulatory T cells in long-lasting Graves disease. TCRdb reanalysed the multiplex PCR reads using MiXCR and keeps one entry per CDR3 protein. Of some 420,000 distinct CDR3 sequences in the sample, approximately 22% are singletons; the top ten hold around 13%. The sequenced sample was peripheral blood mononuclear cells (PBMCs), obtained when the disease was refractory, from a patient treated with antithyroid drugs. All receptors derive from a female donor with Graves disease. Each CDR3 is given with its conserved first and last residue. D genes are given only for firm matches. Clone size, where shown, is once, few, many, or a class for clones that have expanded.

d_call: -; v_call: TRBV6-2/TRBV6-3; clone_size: few; j_call: TRBJ1-1; cdr3_aa: CASLRAETEAFF; cdr3_nt: TGTGCCAGCCTCAGGGCTGAGACTGAAGCTTTCTTT
d_call: -; v_call: TRBV2; clone_size: -; j_call: TRBJ2-3; cdr3_aa: CASRKNRADTDTQYF; cdr3_nt: TGTGCCAGCAGGAAGAATAGGGCAGACACAGATACGCAGTATTTT
d_call: -; v_call: TRBV11-3; clone_size: few; j_call: TRBJ2-5; cdr3_aa: CASSSDQAVTETQYF; cdr3_nt: TGTGCCAGCAGCTCCGACCAGGCGGTCACAGAGACCCAGTACTTC
d_call: -; v_call: TRBV30; clone_size: -; j_call: TRBJ1-2; cdr3_aa: CASPWGGWYGYTF; cdr3_nt: TGTGCCTCTCCCTGGGGGGGTTGGTATGGCTACACCTTC
d_call: -; v_call: TRBV6-5; clone_size: many; j_call: TRBJ2-7; cdr3_aa: CASSWGSLAYEQYF; cdr3_nt: TGTGCCAGCAGTTGGGGGTCCTTAGCCTACGAGCAGTACTTC
d_call: -; v_call: TRBV12-3/TRBV12-4; clone_size: -; j_call: TRBJ2-1; cdr3_aa: CASNLQYNEQFF; cdr3_nt: TGTGCCAGCAACCTACAATACAATGAGCAGTTCTTC
d_call: TRBD2; v_call: TRBV6-2/TRBV6-3; clone_size: many; j_call: TRBJ2-5; cdr3_aa: CASARSGPGGETQYF; cdr3_nt: TGTGCCAGCGCCCGCTCCGGGCCGGGAGGGGAGACCCAGTACTTC
d_call: TRBD1; v_call: TRBV19; clone_size: -; j_call: TRBJ1-6; cdr3_aa: CASTRDRGNSPLHF; cdr3_nt: TGTGCCAGTACCCGGGACAGGGGTAATTCACCCCTCCACTTT
d_call: -; v_call: TRBV28; clone_size: -; j_call: TRBJ2-1; cdr3_aa: CAARRVNEQFF; cdr3_nt: TGTGCCGCCCGACGGGTTAATGAGCAGTTCTTC
d_call: TRBD1; v_call: TRBV27; clone_size: many; j_call: TRBJ2-5; cdr3_aa: CASNSLTGGRETQYF; cdr3_nt: TGTGCCAGCAATAGTCTGACAGGGGGCAGAGAGACCCAGTACTTC
d_call: -; v_call: TRBV6-1; clone_size: many; j_call: TRBJ1-1; cdr3_aa: CASSATRTEAFF; cdr3_nt: TGTGCCAGCAGCGCCACCCGGACTGAAGCTTTCTTT
d_call: -; v_call: TRBV19; clone_size: -; j_call: TRBJ2-3; cdr3_aa: CAALVRSGDLTNRDTQYF; cdr3_nt: TGTGCCGCACTAGTTAGATCCGGGGACTTGACTAATAGGGATACGCAGTATTTT
d_call: -; v_call: TRBV11-2; clone_size: many; j_call: TRBJ1-5; cdr3_aa: CASSSSFDQPQHF; cdr3_nt: TGTGCCAGCAGCTCTTCGTTCGATCAGCCCCAGCATTTT
d_call: TRBD1; v_call: TRBV30; clone_size: few; j_call: TRBJ1-1; cdr3_aa: CAWSVSLAGGRTEAFF; cdr3_nt: TGTGCCTGGAGTGTAAGCTTGGCAGGGGGCCGGACTGAAGCTTTCTTT
d_call: -; v_call: TRBV30; clone_size: -; j_call: TRBJ1-3; cdr3_aa: CAWSVDSSSGNTIYF; cdr3_nt: TGTGCCTGGAGTGTAGACAGTTCCTCTGGAAACACCATATATTTT
d_call: -; v_call: TRBV11-1; clone_size: many; j_call: TRBJ1-1; cdr3_aa: CASREGGRQQAFF; cdr3_nt: TGTGCCAGCAGGGAAGGGGGTCGGCAACAAGCTTTCTTT
d_call: -; v_call: TRBV9; clone_size: -; j_call: TRBJ2-7; cdr3_aa: CASSPRMGSYEQYF; cdr3_nt: TGTGCCAGCAGCCCCAGGATGGGATCCTACGAGCAGTACTTC
d_call: -; v_call: TRBV29-1; clone_size: many; j_call: TRBJ1-1; cdr3_aa: CSVRGQIGTEAFF; cdr3_nt: TGCAGCGTGAGAGGGCAGATCGGCACTGAAGCTTTCTTT
d_call: -; v_call: TRBV27; clone_size: few; j_call: TRBJ1-2; cdr3_aa: CASSTSERYGYTF; cdr3_nt: TGTGCCAGCAGTACAAGCGAGCGCTATGGCTACACCTTC
d_call: TRBD2; v_call: TRBV5-6; clone_size: few; j_call: TRBJ2-5; cdr3_aa: CASSRTSGGAQETQYF; cdr3_nt: TGTGCCAGCAGCCGTACTAGCGGGGGGGCTCAAGAGACCCAGTACTTC
d_call: TRBD1; v_call: TRBV19; clone_size: -; j_call: TRBJ1-1; cdr3_aa: CASAQGLTEAFF; cdr3_nt: TGTGCCAGCGCACAGGGGTTAACTGAAGCTTTCTTT
d_call: -; v_call: TRBV6-5; clone_size: many; j_call: TRBJ2-7; cdr3_aa: CASSYRAVGSYEQYF; cdr3_nt: TGTGCCAGCAGTTACCGGGCTGTTGGCTCCTACGAGCAGTACTTC
d_call: TRBD1; v_call: TRBV28; clone_size: many; j_call: TRBJ2-7; cdr3_aa: CASSRGGSYYEQYF; cdr3_nt: TGTGCCAGCAGCCGAGGGGGCTCGTACTACGAGCAGTACTTC
d_call: -; v_call: TRBV6-1; clone_size: few; j_call: TRBJ1-1; cdr3_aa: CASRDQKSMNTEAFF; cdr3_nt: TGTGCCAGCAGAGATCAAAAGTCGATGAACACTGAAGCTTTCTTT
d_call: TRBD1; v_call: TRBV28; clone_size: many; j_call: TRBJ2-2; cdr3_aa: CASSPTGQGGTGELFF; cdr3_nt: TGTGCCAGCAGTCCAACTGGACAGGGGGGCACCGGGGAGCTGTTTTTT
d_call: TRBD1; v_call: TRBV6-1; clone_size: many; j_call: TRBJ1-2; cdr3_aa: CASSKTGAFRGYTF; cdr3_nt: TGTGCCAGCAGTAAGACAGGGGCCTTTAGGGGCTACACCTTC
d_call: TRBD1; v_call: TRBV28; clone_size: many; j_call: TRBJ1-2; cdr3_aa: CASSLQGATDLNYGYTF; cdr3_nt: TGTGCCAGCAGCCTACAGGGGGCCACCGACTTGAACTATGGCTACACCTTC
d_call: TRBD1; v_call: TRBV27; clone_size: few; j_call: TRBJ1-1; cdr3_aa: CASSSLQGAENTEAFF; cdr3_nt: TGTGCCAGCAGTTCCTTACAGGGGGCCGAGAACACTGAAGCTTTCTTT
d_call: -; v_call: TRBV20-1; clone_size: many; j_call: TRBJ2-5; cdr3_aa: CSAPIPSWETQYF; cdr3_nt: TGCAGTGCTCCTATCCCCAGCTGGGAGACCCAGTACTTC
d_call: TRBD1; v_call: TRBV6-2/TRBV6-3; clone_size: many; j_call: TRBJ1-2; cdr3_aa: CASSYGGQDLYYGYTF; cdr3_nt: TGTGCCAGCAGTTACGGGGGACAGGACCTATACTATGGCTACACCTTC
d_call: -; v_call: TRBV2; clone_size: many; j_call: TRBJ1-2; cdr3_aa: CASSEATVAYGYTF; cdr3_nt: TGTGCCAGCAGTGAAGCTACCGTGGCCTATGGCTACACCTTC
d_call: -; v_call: TRBV7-2; clone_size: -; j_call: TRBJ2-1; cdr3_aa: CASSLVNGAYNEQFF; cdr3_nt: TGTGCCAGCAGCTTAGTGAATGGGGCCTACAATGAGCAGTTCTTC
d_call: -; v_call: TRBV12-3/TRBV12-4; clone_size: many; j_call: TRBJ1-6; cdr3_aa: CASGGGGLYNSPLHF; cdr3_nt: TGTGCCAGCGGGGGTGGAGGGTTGTATAATTCACCCCTCCACTTT
d_call: -; v_call: TRBV10-3; clone_size: -; j_call: TRBJ2-1; cdr3_aa: CAISPGYSRGGQFF; cdr3_nt: TGTGCCATCAGTCCAGGGTATTCCCGAGGAGGGCAGTTCTTC
d_call: -; v_call: TRBV11-2; clone_size: many; j_call: TRBJ1-6; cdr3_aa: CASRGDTNSPLHF; cdr3_nt: TGTGCCAGCAGGGGGGACACCAATTCACCCCTCCACTTT
d_call: TRBD1; v_call: TRBV24-1; clone_size: -; j_call: TRBJ2-1; cdr3_aa: CATSDSGTGSDNEQFF; cdr3_nt: TGTGCCACCAGTGATTCGGGGACAGGGTCTGACAATGAGCAGTTCTTC
d_call: TRBD2; v_call: TRBV7-9; clone_size: -; j_call: TRBJ2-5; cdr3_aa: CASSFGTTQETQYF; cdr3_nt: TGTGCCAGCAGCTTTGGGACTACCCAAGAGACCCAGTACTTC
d_call: -; v_call: TRBV28; clone_size: -; j_call: TRBJ1-2; cdr3_aa: CASSLGYSNYGYTF; cdr3_nt: TGTGCCAGCAGTTTAGGGTACAGTAACTATGGCTACACCTTC
d_call: -; v_call: TRBV28; clone_size: -; j_call: TRBJ2-3; cdr3_aa: CAGTRAGTVNTQYF; cdr3_nt: TGTGCCGGCACCAGAGCGGGTACGGTAAATACGCAGTATTTT
d_call: -; v_call: TRBV11-2; clone_size: many; j_call: TRBJ2-7; cdr3_aa: CASSLERNRYEQYF; cdr3_nt: TGTGCCAGCAGCTTAGAAAGGAATCGATACGAGCAGTACTTC
d_call: -; v_call: TRBV28; clone_size: many; j_call: TRBJ2-4; cdr3_aa: CASVGLGNIQYF; cdr3_nt: TGTGCCAGCGTGGGGCTCGGGAACATTCAGTACTTC
d_call: -; v_call: TRBV28; clone_size: many; j_call: TRBJ2-7; cdr3_aa: CASSAASLGEDEQYF; cdr3_nt: TGTGCCAGCAGTGCCGCCTCTTTGGGAGAAGACGAGCAGTACTTC
d_call: -; v_call: TRBV5-1; clone_size: many; j_call: TRBJ1-2; cdr3_aa: CASSLLSGDRPYGYTF; cdr3_nt: TGCGCCAGCAGCTTGTTGTCAGGGGATCGACCCTATGGCTACACCTTC
d_call: -; v_call: TRBV14; clone_size: once; j_call: TRBJ1-5; cdr3_aa: CASSLSGDQAQHF; cdr3_nt: TGTGCCAGCAGCCTTTCGGGGGATCAGGCCCAGCATTTT
d_call: TRBD1; v_call: TRBV6-1; clone_size: few; j_call: TRBJ2-1; cdr3_aa: CASSHRDSDRGEQFF; cdr3_nt: TGTGCCAGCAGTCACCGGGACAGCGATCGGGGTGAGCAGTTCTTC
d_call: -; v_call: TRBV3-1; clone_size: few; j_call: TRBJ1-2; cdr3_aa: CASSPPLGQNYGYTF; cdr3_nt: TGTGCCAGCAGCCCACCCCTCGGACAGAACTATGGCTACACCTTC
d_call: TRBD2; v_call: TRBV6-2/TRBV6-3; clone_size: few; j_call: TRBJ2-5; cdr3_aa: CASSQPSGTNQETQYF; cdr3_nt: TGTGCCAGCAGCCAACCTAGCGGGACAAACCAAGAGACCCAGTACTTC
d_call: TRBD1; v_call: TRBV14; clone_size: -; j_call: TRBJ2-4; cdr3_aa: CASSPPGQGAKNIQYF; cdr3_nt: TGTGCCAGCAGCCCACCGGGACAGGGTGCCAAAAACATTCAGTACTTC
d_call: -; v_call: TRBV5-4; clone_size: few; j_call: TRBJ1-2; cdr3_aa: CASSSLDSNYGYTF; cdr3_nt: TGTGCCAGCAGCTCACTGGACAGTAACTATGGCTACACCTTC
d_call: -; v_call: TRBV28; clone_size: many; j_call: TRBJ1-5; cdr3_aa: CASSPDRKNQPQHF; cdr3_nt: TGTGCCAGCAGTCCCGACAGGAAAAATCAGCCCCAGCATTTT